This TCR beta chain was obtained from a study of radiotherapy plus CTLA-4 blockade in lung cancer. Only in-frame clones appear in the TCRdb table, and some are missing; sequencing was by immunoSEQ multiplex PCR. Among 56,000 or so clones listed, 70% to 85% were seen once. V dropped 5 bases and J dropped 4; count of bases not matched to a gene: 7. The germline CDR1 and CDR2 sequences are SEHNR and FQNEAQ (reference sequence). The CDR3 sequence is 14 residues long. The rearrangement links TRBV7-9 to TRBJ1-1, with 7 positions matching TRBD1. Sequencing was performed on peripheral blood, taken from a patient treated with radiotherapy plus ipilimumab. The clonotype was recovered from a human donor with non-small cell lung cancer who had a partial response to radiotherapy plus ipilimumab. CDR3 amino acids: CASSPSQGITEAFF. CDR3 DNA: TGTGCCAGCAGCCCATCACAGGGGATCACTGAAGCTTTCTTT. The variable domain in full, with the rest retrieved from reference TRBV7-9 and TRBJ1-1, is DTGVSQNPRHKITKRGQNVTFRCDPISEHNRLYWYRQTLGQGPEFLTYFQNEAQLEKSRLLSDRFSAERPKGSFSTLEIQRTEQGDSAMYLCASSPSQGITEAFFGQGTRLTVV.